This T cell receptor beta chain emerged from a study of blood T cells in healthy people across ages. A second PCR of about 7 to 11 cycles used a sample-barcoded 5' primer and a J-beta primer mix. TCRdb reanalysed the 5' RACE reads using MiXCR and keeps one entry per CDR3 protein. The sample carries roughly 2 million distinct CDR3 sequences, 49% recorded once. This CDR3 has 13 residues. Per the germline V gene, CDR1 is ENHRY and CDR2 is SYGVKD. The junction had 2 bases not matched to a gene; V was cut back by 1 base and J by 5 bases. Sequencing input: blood. This TCR came from a woman aged 40 to 55 in good health. The V and J genes are TRBV10-3 and TRBJ2-7, with 7 bases lining up with TRBD2. CDR3 sequence reads: CAISEWAGDEQYF. The DNA for the CDR3 is TGTGCCATCAGTGAGTGGGCGGGGGACGAGCAGTACTTC.